This T cell receptor beta chain was captured in a study of a mutant IDH1 vaccine in newly diagnosed glioma. Germline CDR1 SGHRS, CDR2 YFSETQ. The V end was cut by 0 bases, the J end by 4 bases, with 4 bases between. The CDR3 consists of 12 residues. In regard to this clone: The antigen is undetermined.

Generated by immunoSEQ multiplex PCR, the TCRdb table keeps only in-frame clones and is missing some. The sample consists of 65,000 or so clones, about 88% of them appearing once. Time point described: week 23, last vaccination. The study gave 300 ug of mutant IDH1 20-mer peptide per vaccine dose, with topical imiquimod. The receptor comes from a man under 40 with glioma. Specimen: PBMCs, collected from a glioma patient whose treatment included an IDH1 peptide vaccine. The V gene is TRBV5-1, the J gene TRBJ1-2; no clear D. CDR3 protein: CASSLDFYGYTF. CDR3 DNA: TGCGCCAGCAGCTTGGATTTCTATGGCTACACCTTC.